These 18 T cell receptor beta chains originate from one sample sequenced in a study of cytomegalovirus exposure and HLA in healthy donors. 60 Vbeta and 13 Jbeta primers were used in PCR. Repertoires were generated with immunoSEQ multiplex PCR, while TCRdb's copy carries only in-frame clones and drops some. The data show approximately 90,000 clones, around 75% seen once. Input material: PBMCs. Every receptor here comes from a man aged 35-49 years in good health and CMV-seronegative.

This clone came up a few times. The chain combines TRBV7-9 with TRBJ1-1; possible D gene TRBD1, 5 bases. Between the trimmed V and J ends, which lost 3 bases and 4 bases, there was a span of 12 bases. The CDR3 covers 14 residues. The germline CDR1 and CDR2 sequences are SEHNR and FQNEAQ (reference sequence). As DNA, the CDR3 is TGTGCCAGCAGCTTTGGGGCTCGGTTCACTGAAGCTTTCTTT. Its translation is CASSFGARFTEAFF.

The V gene is TRBV7-9, the J gene TRBJ2-2; D is uncertain. The ends were cut back, 4 bases at V and 5 bases at J, with 8 bases in the middle. CDR1 SEHNR and CDR2 FQNEAQ come from the germline V gene (reference sequence). CDR3 length: 13 amino acids. The CDR3 sequence is CASSSSVTGELFF. In DNA form, the CDR3 reads TGTGCCAGCAGCTCTTCAGTAACCGGGGAGCTGTTTTTT.

CDR3 loop: CASIPLPDSSYEQYF. CDR3 nucleotides: TGTGCCAGCATCCCACTTCCCGACAGCTCCTACGAGCAGTACTTC. The gene calls are TRBV6-1 and TRBJ2-7, with D possibly being TRBD1 (5 bases). CDR1 MNHNS and CDR2 SASEGT come from the germline V gene. The CDR3 has 15 amino acids. V shed 7 bases and J shed 0 bases, with 16 bases lying between them.

The genes are TRBV7-8 and TRBJ2-2, with 7 positions matching TRBD1. With V trimmed by 5 bases and J by 1 base, 4 bases remained unmatched. The CDR3 consists of 15 residues. Per the germline V gene, CDR1 is SGHVS and CDR2 is FQNEAQ. DNA of the CDR3: TGTGCCAGCAGCCCCCGGGACAGGAACACCGGGGAGCTGTTTTTT. Amino acid sequence: CASSPRDRNTGELFF.

The rearrangement links TRBV29-1 to TRBJ1-4; 9 bases are shared with TRBD1. V was pared by 7 bases and J by 7 bases, with 4 bases of the junction left unmatched. The CDR3 is 12 residues long. Looked up from germline, CDR1 is SQVTM and CDR2 is ANQGSEA. DNA of the CDR3: TGCAGCGCACAGGGGGCGGGTGAAAAACTGTTTTTT. Protein sequence: CSAQGAGEKLFF. The full variable domain, rest sourced from reference TRBV29-1 and TRBJ1-4, is SAVISQKPSRDICQRGTSLTIQCQVDSQVTMMFWYRQQPGQSLTLIATANQGSEATYESGFVIDKFPISRPNLTFSTLTVSNMSPEDSSIYLCSAQGAGEKLFFGSGTQLSVL.

The chain couples TRBV25-1 to TRBJ2-5, with D perhaps TRBD2 (5 bases). The germline CDR1 and CDR2 sequences are MGHDK and SYGVNS. The ends were cut back, 2 bases at V and 5 bases at J, with 15 bases in the middle. The CDR3 spans 15 residues. CDR3 bases: TGTGCCAGCAGTGAAGAGGGCAGGCCATGGGAGACCCAGTACTTC. It translates to CASSEEGRPWETQYF.

The chain joins TRBV5-1 to TRBJ1-2; a possible D gene is TRBD1 (5 bases). This CDR3 has 12 amino acids. Germline loops: CDR1 SGHRS, CDR2 YFSETQ. V was trimmed by 5 bases and J by 7 bases, leaving 12 bases between them. CDR3 in DNA: TGCGCCAGCAGTGGGGGGTCGGGTGGCTACACCTTC. This gives the protein CASSGGSGGYTF.

The chain has TRBV5-1 and TRBJ1-1; a possible D gene is TRBD1 (6 bases). The CDR3 covers 14 residues. Germline CDR1 is SGHRS and CDR2 is YFSETQ. Trimming shortened V by 6 bases and J by 2 bases, and 14 bases separated the two germline ends. This CDR3 is CASMLTGTNTEAFF. CDR3 nucleotide sequence: TGCGCCAGCATGCTGACAGGTACTAACACTGAAGCTTTCTTT.

The chain couples TRBV30 to TRBJ1-3; D is ambiguous. Trimming removed 1 base at V and 2 bases at J, with 9 bases between. The CDR3 extends over 14 amino acids. Germline V gene data show CDR1 as GTSNPN and CDR2 as SVGIG (reference sequence). CDR3 in DNA: TGTGCCTGGAGTGATGGAGGGACTGGAAACACCATATATTTT. Protein product: CAWSDGGTGNTIYF.

The chain links TRBV29-1 to TRBJ2-1; unclear D gene. V lost 8 bases and J lost 0, with 20 bases in between. Germline assignment: CDR1 SQVTM and CDR2 ANQGSEA. The CDR3 is 16 residues long. CDR3 sequence: CSTLRATFTSYNEQFF. CDR3 in DNA: TGCAGCACCCTCCGCGCGACATTCACCTCCTACAATGAGCAGTTCTTC.

The chain uses TRBV6-5 and TRBJ2-5; 8 bases align to TRBD2. Germline CDR1 MNHEY, CDR2 SVGAGI. J was trimmed by 4 bases and V by 6 bases; bases with no gene match: 7. This CDR3 is 14 amino acids long. The CDR3 bases are TGTGCCAGCAGAACCCAGGCGGGGGGAGAGACCCAGTACTTC. It encodes CASRTQAGGETQYF.

The chain couples TRBV6-1 to TRBJ1-2; TRBD1 matches at 8 bases. From germline, CDR1 is MNHNS and CDR2 SASEGT. The CDR3 is 16 residues long. V lost 4 bases, J lost 6 bases, and 13 bases stayed unmatched. The CDR3 region is CASSGASTGAKNGYTF. In DNA, the CDR3 is TGTGCCAGCAGTGGGGCGTCGACAGGGGCTAAGAATGGCTACACCTTC.

The CDR3 DNA is TGTGCCAGCAGTGACATCAATCAGCCCCAGCATTTT. This gives the protein CASSDINQPQHF. The rearrangement links TRBV27 to TRBJ1-5; D is uncertain. Germline CDR1 and CDR2: MNHEY and SMNVEV (reference sequence). The CDR3 spans 12 residues. The V end was cut by 5 bases, the J end by 3 bases, with 5 bases between.

This chain uses TRBV11-3 with TRBJ2-1; TRBD2 is a possible D gene (7 bases). Germline loops: CDR1 SGHNT, CDR2 YENEEA. Trimming stripped 0 bases from V and 8 bases from J, with 17 bases between. The length of the CDR3 is 16 residues. This CDR3 reads CASSLDRGRGLDEQFF. The CDR3 nucleotides read TGTGCCAGCAGCTTAGATAGGGGGAGGGGCTTGGATGAGCAGTTCTTC.

This clone occurred once. This chain links TRBV9 with TRBJ1-2, with a weak D call TRBD1 (6 bases). This CDR3 has 15 amino acids. From germline, CDR1 is SGDLS and CDR2 YYNGEE. V was cut by 2 bases and J by 5 bases, with 16 bases left in between. CDR3 region: CASSVGRGYGYGYTF. The CDR3 bases are TGTGCCAGCAGCGTCGGTAGGGGGTATGGATATGGCTACACCTTC.

The chain is built from TRBV6-5 and TRBJ2-7; D possibly corresponds to TRBD2 (6 bases). This CDR3 region has 12 residues. Trimming pared 9 bases from V and 6 bases from J, leaving 15 bases between. The germline CDR1 and CDR2 sequences are MNHEY and SVGAGI. CDR3 residues: CASRRAPSEQYF. The CDR3 DNA is TGTGCCAGTCGGAGGGCCCCCTCCGAGCAGTACTTC.

The chain recombines TRBV7-9 with TRBJ2-7; TRBD2 might be the D (5 bases). CDR3 length equals 12 residues. The V gene's germline CDR1 is SEHNR and CDR2 FQNEAQ (reference sequence). Trimming took off 8 bases at V and 0 bases at J, with 8 bases between the two ends. The CDR3 DNA sequence: TGTGCCAGCGTCGGGGACTCCTACGAGCAGTACTTC. As protein: CASVGDSYEQYF.

This chain connects TRBV7-6 to TRBJ1-1; maybe TRBD1 (6 bases). Germline values: CDR1 SGHVS, CDR2 FNYEAQ. The ends were cut back, 5 bases at V and 1 base at J, with 14 bases in the middle. The CDR3 consists of 15 residues. The CDR3 is CASSQLQGGNTEAFF. CDR3 coding DNA: TGTGCCAGCAGCCAACTACAGGGTGGGAACACTGAAGCTTTCTTT.